This entry lists 32 T cell receptor beta chains sequenced from one sample in a study of post-analysis software for immune sequencing data. Antigen specificity for these receptors is unknown. General observations from the study: In patients, TRBV5-6, TRBV5-1 and TRBV20-1 belonged to five or six TRBV segments found more frequently than in controls.

cDNA libraries of TCR beta carried unique molecular identifiers. TCRdb passed the PCR reads through MiXCR, listing each CDR3 protein once. This table has about 500,000 distinct CDR3 sequences, roughly 46% appearing once. Sequencing was carried out using blood. These receptors all stem from a girl aged 10 to 17 with multiple sclerosis.

The chain has TRBV7-9 and TRBJ1-1; no clear D gene. The CDR3 sequence is 13 residues long. V lost 4 bases and J lost 7, with 13 bases in between. Germline lookup yields CDR1 SEHNR and CDR2 FQNEAQ (reference sequence). The CDR3 nucleotides read TGTGCCAGCAGCTCACTCCTCAGGTTTGAAGCTTTCTTT. The encoded protein is CASSSLLRFEAFF.

The gene calls are TRBV19 and TRBJ2-5; 7 bases fit TRBD2. The CDR3 is made up of 16 amino acids. Per germline, CDR1 LNHDA and CDR2 SQIVND (reference sequence). V was pared by 5 bases and J by 7 bases, with 16 bases of the junction left unmatched. CDR3 DNA sequence: TGTGCCAGTAGTCTGGCGACGGGAGGACACTACGGGACCCAGTACTTC. As protein: CASSLATGGHYGTQYF.

This clonotype has only a few counts. A much larger clonotype is one base distant, so this may be a read error. V gene TRBV4-2 combines with J gene TRBJ2-2; no firm D call. This CDR3 region has 12 residues. CDR1 and CDR2 from the germline V gene are LGHNA and YNFKEQ. The germline V and J ends were trimmed by 7 bases and 1 base, with 4 bases remaining between them. CDR3 DNA sequence: TGTGCCAGCAATGAGAACACCGGGGAGCTGTTTTTT. Translated, it gives CASNENTGELFF.

The chain carries TRBV6-5 and TRBJ1-1; D ambiguous. The CDR3 has 15 residues. V was cut by 7 bases and J by 0 bases, with 15 bases left in between. Germline CDR1 and CDR2: MNHEY and SVGAGI. This CDR3 is CASTTARGMNTEAFF. Here the CDR3 DNA reads TGTGCCAGCACCACGGCTCGGGGAATGAACACTGAAGCTTTCTTT.

The chain uses TRBV7-3 and TRBJ1-1; 10 nucleotides line up with TRBD1. Trimming at V came to 2 bases and at J to 5 bases, leaving 8 bases not matched to a gene. The germline CDR1 and CDR2 sequences are SGHTA and FQGTGA. CDR3 length: 16 residues. The CDR3 nucleotides read TGTGCCAGCAGCTTACCGGGACAGGGGCGTTGGACTGAAGCTTTCTTT. Translating gives CASSLPGQGRWTEAFF.

CDR3 in amino acids: CASRDPSGRDPNEQFF. The CDR3 nucleotides are TGTGCCAGCCGCGATCCCTCGGGACGAGACCCCAATGAGCAGTTCTTC. The gene calls are TRBV2 and TRBJ2-1, with D perhaps given as TRBD1 or TRBD2 (5 bases each). The length of the CDR3 is 16 residues. The V gene lost 8 bases and the J gene lost 6 bases, with 23 bases spanning the gap. Germline CDR1 reads SNHLY; CDR2 reads FYNNEI.

The genes are TRBV20-1 and TRBJ2-3, with D perhaps matching TRBD1 (6 bases). V lost 5 bases and J 0 bases, leaving 15 bases between the germline ends. This CDR3 comprises 15 residues. CDR1 is DFQATT, CDR2 SNEGSKA, per germline (reference sequence). CDR3 DNA: TGCAGTGCTTTCACAGGGTCAACTAGCACAGATACGCAGTATTTT. Translated: CSAFTGSTSTDTQYF.

The chain is built from TRBV7-9 and TRBJ1-2; D may be TRBD1 (5 bases). CDR3 length: 15 amino acids. The ends were cut back, 1 base at V and 4 bases at J, with 13 bases in the middle. CDR1 SEHNR and CDR2 FQNEAQ come from the germline V gene (reference sequence). The CDR3 here is CASSLDGTVFYGYTF. CDR3 nucleotide sequence: TGTGCCAGCAGCTTAGATGGGACGGTATTCTATGGCTACACCTTC.

Turning to this clonotype: One junction end disagrees with the germline gene, perhaps due to a read error. CDR3 coding DNA: TGTGCTAGCAGCTTAGCGGGGCCCACGGGGGCCCAGTACTTC. Translation: CASSLAGPTGAQYF. The V gene is TRBV7-7, the J gene TRBJ2-5; 8 bases align to TRBD2. The CDR3 consists of 14 residues. Germline-derived CDR1 and CDR2 are SSHAT and FNYEAQ (reference sequence).

This chain connects TRBV7-2 to TRBJ2-3, with D unresolved. Trimming took off 2 bases at V and 6 bases at J, with 21 bases between the two ends. Germline assignment: CDR1 SGHTA and CDR2 FQGNSA. The CDR3 sequence is 17 residues long. This chain's CDR3 is CASSLNPIVLLRDTQYF. The CDR3 DNA reads as TGTGCCAGCAGCTTAAACCCGATAGTTCTTTTAAGGGATACGCAGTATTTT.

The V and J genes are TRBV28 and TRBJ2-1, with 7 bases matching TRBD1. This CDR3 contains 17 residues. The ends lost 3 bases at V and 2 bases at J; junction bases unmatched: 10. Germline CDR1 MDHEN, CDR2 SYDVKM. The DNA for the CDR3 is TGTGCCAGCAGTTTGTACCGGGACAGACCTACCTACAATGAGCAGTTCTTC. Amino acids: CASSLYRDRPTYNEQFF.

V usage is TRBV20-1 and J usage is TRBJ1-1, with D possibly matching TRBD1 (6 bases). In germline, CDR1 is DFQATT, CDR2 SNEGSKA (reference sequence). There are 13 residues in the CDR3. The V gene lost 0 bases and the J gene lost 8 bases, with 13 bases spanning the gap. The CDR3 coding sequence is TGCAGTGCTAGAGATGGCAGGGGAGGGGAAGCTTTCTTT. Its protein product is CSARDGRGGEAFF.

This chain uses TRBV11-2 with TRBJ2-4; 8 bases agree with TRBD2. CDR3 length equals 17 residues. J was trimmed by 5 bases and V by 0 bases; bases with no gene match: 9. The germline V gene encodes CDR1 SGHAT and CDR2 FQNNGV. The CDR3 protein is CASSLDWAGRAQNIQYF. The DNA of the CDR3 is TGTGCCAGCAGCTTAGATTGGGCCGGGAGGGCCCAAAACATTCAGTACTTC.

The chain is built from TRBV24-1 and TRBJ1-5; possible D gene TRBD1, 5 bases. CDR1 and CDR2 from the germline V gene are KGHDR and SFDVKD. With 4 bases removed from V and 4 bases from J, the gap between germline ends came to 16 bases. CDR3 length: 16 amino acids. The CDR3 here is CATSEGEGIGNQPQHF. The CDR3 DNA is TGTGCCACCAGTGAGGGGGAAGGAATTGGAAATCAGCCCCAGCATTTT.

The chain carries TRBV5-1 and TRBJ1-1, with TRBD1 matching 11 bases. Trimming removed 4 bases from V and 1 base from J; junction bases left unmatched: 9. The CDR3 length is 17 residues. Germline-derived CDR1 and CDR2 are SGHRS and YFSETQ. CDR3 amino acids: CASSPGQGGWTNTEAFF. DNA of the CDR3: TGCGCCAGCAGCCCGGGACAGGGGGGCTGGACGAACACTGAAGCTTTCTTT.

The chain combines TRBV20-1 with TRBJ1-1, with TRBD1 matching over 10 bases. V trimming: 5 bases; J trimming: 5 bases; junction bases outside the gene matches: 5. Germline-derived CDR1 and CDR2 are DFQATT and SNEGSKA (reference sequence). The CDR3 totals 13 residues. The CDR3 is CSARQGARTEAFF. The CDR3 nucleotides are TGCAGTGCTCGACAGGGGGCGCGGACTGAAGCTTTCTTT.

This chain uses TRBV2 with TRBJ2-4; 7 bases are shared with TRBD1. The closer fit of TRBJ2-7 to the DNA end suggests the J call may be wrong. Germline lookup yields CDR1 SNHLY and CDR2 FYNNEI. The CDR3 loop spans 15 amino acids. This CDR3 reads CASSEPGQAIYEQYF. Written as DNA, the CDR3 is TGTGCCAGCAGTGAACCCGGACAGGCCATTTACGAGCAGTACTTC.

The sample holds a few counts of this clonotype. The chain carries TRBV7-2 and TRBJ1-2; D is perhaps TRBD1 (6 bases). Between the trimmed V and J ends, which lost 3 bases and 4 bases, there was a span of 9 bases. Germline V gives CDR1 SGHTA, CDR2 FQGNSA. The CDR3 totals 13 residues. CDR3 DNA sequence: TGTGCCAGCAGCTTCGGACAGCGCTATGGCTACACCTTC. Encoded protein: CASSFGQRYGYTF.

This chain's CDR3 is CAISGGRRNSGNTIYF. The DNA for the CDR3 is TGTGCCATCAGTGGGGGGCGACGGAACTCTGGAAACACCATATATTTT. The rearrangement joins TRBV10-3 to TRBJ1-3, with D possibly being TRBD1 (6 bases). CDR1 and CDR2 from the germline V gene are ENHRY and SYGVKD. Trimming took 4 bases from V and 0 from J, leaving 13 bases between them. CDR3 size: 16 residues.

As DNA, the CDR3 is TGTGCCAGCGGAACCCATACCTACGAGCAGTACTTC. It translates to CASGTHTYEQYF. The V and J genes are TRBV25-1 and TRBJ2-7; no reliable D call. V was cut by 8 bases and J by 2 bases, with 10 bases left in between. The germline V gene has CDR1 MGHDK and CDR2 SYGVNS. This CDR3 comprises 12 residues.

The table lists this clonotype with a few counts. The chain joins TRBV6-6 to TRBJ2-1; D remains ambiguous. CDR1 is MNHNY and CDR2 is SVGAGI in the germline V gene (reference sequence). The length of the CDR3 is 13 residues. Trimming stripped 6 bases from V and 4 bases from J, with 10 bases between. CDR3 nucleotide sequence: TGTGCCAGCAGCCCCGCGGAGTACAATGAGCAGTTCTTC. Translated: CASSPAEYNEQFF.

V is TRBV2 and J is TRBJ2-3, with D tentatively TRBD2 (5 bases). Germline-derived CDR1 and CDR2 are SNHLY and FYNNEI. The CDR3 consists of 12 residues. V was clipped by 8 bases and J by 2 bases, with 8 bases between them. CDR3 in amino acids: CASRLNTDTQYF. CDR3 sequence (DNA): TGTGCCAGCCGACTAAACACAGATACGCAGTATTTT.

This chain links TRBV13 with TRBJ2-1; TRBD2 aligns across 10 bases. The CDR3 is made up of 16 amino acids. With 5 bases clipped from V and 9 bases from J, the junction kept 13 bases outside the gene matches. CDR1 PRHDT and CDR2 FYEKMQ come from the germline V gene (reference sequence). The CDR3 loop is CASSLAGEWRDGEQFF. The CDR3 nucleotides read TGTGCCAGCAGCCTAGCGGGAGAGTGGAGGGACGGTGAGCAGTTCTTC.

This sequence joins TRBV28 and TRBJ1-3; 9 nucleotides line up with TRBD1. Per germline, CDR1 MDHEN and CDR2 SYDVKM. After removal of 5 bases from V and 3 bases from J, the junction contained 11 bases not matched to a gene. The CDR3 contains 17 residues. The CDR3 DNA is TGTGCCAGCAGTGGCCCCCCGGGACAGGGATTTGGAAACACCATATATTTT. It yields the protein CASSGPPGQGFGNTIYF.

The table lists this clonotype with a few counts. The chain combines TRBV12-3 or TRBV12-4 with TRBJ2-7; no reliable D call. The length of the CDR3 is 14 residues. The V gene lost 7 bases and the J gene lost 9 bases, with 22 bases spanning the gap. In nucleotides, the CDR3 is TGTGCCAGCACCTCCGGTCTTACTTACGAGCGGCAGTACTTC. It encodes CASTSGLTYERQYF.

V and J are TRBV27 and TRBJ2-7; 12 nucleotides align to TRBD2. The length of the CDR3 is 17 residues. The V segment lost 4 bases and the J segment 1 base; nucleotides outside the gene matches: 8. CDR1 and CDR2 (germline): MNHEY, SMNVEV (reference sequence). This chain's CDR3 is CASSSAPLAGGSYEQYF. For the CDR3, the DNA is TGTGCCAGCAGTTCCGCTCCACTAGCGGGAGGTTCCTACGAGCAGTACTTC.

CDR3 bases: TGTGCCAGCAGTTTGAGCGGGCTAGCGGGAAACACAGATACGCAGTATTTT. Translated: CASSLSGLAGNTDTQYF. This chain uses TRBV27 with TRBJ2-3; 9 nucleotides line up with TRBD2. CDR3 size: 17 residues. V shed 3 bases and J 2 bases; nucleotides not matched to a gene: 9. Germline V gene data show CDR1 as MNHEY and CDR2 as SMNVEV (reference sequence).

The chain uses TRBV28 and TRBJ2-7; D ambiguous. There are 14 residues in the CDR3. The germline CDR1 and CDR2 sequences are MDHEN and SYDVKM. The V end was cut by 2 bases, the J end by 2 bases, with 10 bases between. The CDR3 DNA is TGTGCCAGCAGTTTACCCAGGATTCCCTACGAGCAGTACTTC. Protein: CASSLPRIPYEQYF.

The genes are TRBV29-1 and TRBJ1-2; D may be TRBD1 (6 bases). This CDR3 spans 12 amino acids. Trimming stripped 7 bases from V and 3 bases from J, with 12 bases between. Germline CDR1 SQVTM, CDR2 ANQGSEA. CDR3 bases: TGCAGCGGGCTACAGGGCTACTATGGCTACACCTTC. Translation gives CSGLQGYYGYTF.

The chain joins TRBV9 to TRBJ2-1; TRBD2 agrees at 7 bases. The J segment lost 4 bases and the V segment lost 3 bases, leaving 13 bases of the junction unmatched. Germline CDR1 SGDLS, CDR2 YYNGEE. This CDR3 region has 17 residues. The CDR3 nucleotides are TGTGCCAGCAGCGAGACGGGGGGAATCGTCGAGTACAATGAGCAGTTCTTC. Its translation is CASSETGGIVEYNEQFF.

Turning to this clonotype: Being one base from a much bigger clone, this may be a read error. This rearrangement joins TRBV29-1 to TRBJ2-7; D is perhaps TRBD1 (6 bases). Germline CDR1 is SQVTM and CDR2 is ANQGSEA. The CDR3 totals 11 residues. The CDR3 DNA is TGCAGCGTCACAGGGCTCTACGTGCAGTACTTC. Amino acid sequence: CSVTGLYVQYF.

For the CDR3, the DNA is TGTGCCAGCAGCCAAGGAGGGCTAGCGGGCTCCTACGAGCAGTACTTC. It codes for CASSQGGLAGSYEQYF. The V and J genes are TRBV4-2 and TRBJ2-7; 8 bases map to TRBD2. From germline, CDR1 is LGHNA and CDR2 YNFKEQ. The trim removed 1 base at V and 0 bases at J, leaving 5 bases unmatched. CDR3 length equals 16 residues.